Sequencing of this TCR beta chain was carried out in a study of shared clonotypes between healthy human individuals. Donors had no recently reported acute infections or vaccinations and were HIV-negative. V lost 0 bases and J lost 3, with 12 bases in between. The germline CDR1 and CDR2 sequences are MNHEY and SMNVEV (reference sequence). This CDR3 comprises 15 residues. Every subset's genomic DNA went evenly onto several immunoSEQ plates. Profiled with immunoSEQ multiplex PCR; TCRdb holds only in-frame clones, not every one. Of 500,000 to 650,000 clones listed, around 80% were seen once; the top ten hold about 12%.

The clonotype was recovered from a woman in her forties in good health. Some clones in this sample may be carry-over from other donors' samples. The specimen was PBMCs. The chain couples TRBV27 to TRBJ2-7; D not resolved. The chain's CDR3 is CASSLSAGWVYEQYF. DNA for the CDR3: TGTGCCAGCAGTTTATCTGCAGGTTGGGTCTACGAGCAGTACTTC.